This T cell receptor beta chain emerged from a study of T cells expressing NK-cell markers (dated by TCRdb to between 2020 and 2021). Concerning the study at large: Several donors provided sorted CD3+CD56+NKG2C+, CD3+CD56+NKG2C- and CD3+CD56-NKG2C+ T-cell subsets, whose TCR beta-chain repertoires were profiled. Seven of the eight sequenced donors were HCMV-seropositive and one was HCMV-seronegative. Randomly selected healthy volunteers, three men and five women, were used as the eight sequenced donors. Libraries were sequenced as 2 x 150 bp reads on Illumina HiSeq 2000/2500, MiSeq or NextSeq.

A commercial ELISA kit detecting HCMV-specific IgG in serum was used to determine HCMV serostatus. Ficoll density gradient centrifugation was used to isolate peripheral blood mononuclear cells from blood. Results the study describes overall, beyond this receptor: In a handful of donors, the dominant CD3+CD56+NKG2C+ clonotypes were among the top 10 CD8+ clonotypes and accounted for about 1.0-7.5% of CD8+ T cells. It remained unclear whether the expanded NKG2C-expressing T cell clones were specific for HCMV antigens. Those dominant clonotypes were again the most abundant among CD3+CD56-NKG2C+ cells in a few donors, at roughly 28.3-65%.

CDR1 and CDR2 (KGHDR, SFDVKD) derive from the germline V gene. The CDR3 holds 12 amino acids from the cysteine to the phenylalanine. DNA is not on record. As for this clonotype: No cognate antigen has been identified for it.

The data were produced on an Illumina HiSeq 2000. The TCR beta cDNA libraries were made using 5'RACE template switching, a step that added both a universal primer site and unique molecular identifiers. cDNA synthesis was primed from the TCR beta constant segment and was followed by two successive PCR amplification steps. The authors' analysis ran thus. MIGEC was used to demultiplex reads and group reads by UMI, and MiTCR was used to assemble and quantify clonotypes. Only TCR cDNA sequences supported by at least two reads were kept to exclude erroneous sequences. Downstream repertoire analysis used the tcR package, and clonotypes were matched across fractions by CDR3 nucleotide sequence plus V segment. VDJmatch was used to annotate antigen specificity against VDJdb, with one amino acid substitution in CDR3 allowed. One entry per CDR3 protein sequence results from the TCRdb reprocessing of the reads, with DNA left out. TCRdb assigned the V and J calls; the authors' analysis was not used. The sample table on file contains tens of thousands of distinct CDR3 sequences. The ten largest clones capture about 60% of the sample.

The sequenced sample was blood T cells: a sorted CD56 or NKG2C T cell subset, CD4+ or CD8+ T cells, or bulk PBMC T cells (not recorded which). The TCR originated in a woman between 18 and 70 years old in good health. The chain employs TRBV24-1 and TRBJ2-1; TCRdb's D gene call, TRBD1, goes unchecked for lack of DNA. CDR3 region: CATSDGGLEQFF.